One and the same sample provided the 25 T cell receptor beta chains below, sequenced in a study of blood T cell repertoires in COVID-19. Some clones are missing from TCRdb's copy, which holds only in-frame ones; the method was immunoSEQ multiplex PCR. This table has more than 150,000 clones, 90% appearing once. Sequenced: peripheral blood. The receptors stem from a man between 50 and 59 years old with acute or convalescent COVID-19.

J is TRBJ2-2 and V is TRBV27, with D perhaps TRBD2 (5 bases). Germline values: CDR1 MNHEY, CDR2 SMNVEV (reference sequence). The CDR3 loop spans 14 amino acids. V lost 8 bases to trimming and J lost 1 base, with 11 bases between them. CDR3 nucleotides: TGTGCCAGCGGCGCTGGAGGGAACACCGGGGAGCTGTTTTTT. Its protein product is CASGAGGNTGELFF.

The J gene is TRBJ1-5, the V gene TRBV18, with a tentative D call TRBD1 (6 bases). Germline values: CDR1 KGHSH, CDR2 LQKENI. V was pared by 3 bases and J by 2 bases, with 14 bases between. The CDR3 runs to 16 residues. The CDR3 sequence: CASSPARTEGNQPQHF. The CDR3 region has the DNA TGTGCCAGCTCACCGGCTAGGACAGAAGGCAATCAGCCCCAGCATTTT.

The V and J genes are TRBV2 and TRBJ1-6; TRBD1 might be the D (6 bases). V shed 1 base and J shed 7 bases, with 14 bases lying between them. CDR1 is SNHLY, CDR2 FYNNEI, per germline. The CDR3 covers 16 residues. The CDR3 sequence is CASSEGAPGTNSPLHF. For the CDR3, the DNA is TGTGCCAGCAGTGAAGGAGCCCCTGGGACAAATTCACCCCTCCACTTT.

The rearrangement uses TRBV11-2 and TRBJ2-2; 7 bases match TRBD1. This CDR3 has 14 residues. Trimming took 5 bases from V and 7 from J; bases not matched to a gene: 7. Germline CDR1 is SGHAT and CDR2 is FQNNGV. The CDR3 reads CASSQDRAVGELFF. CDR3 sequence (DNA): TGTGCCAGCAGCCAAGACAGGGCCGTCGGGGAGCTGTTTTTT.

This chain uses TRBV7-3 with TRBJ2-3; a weak D match, TRBD1 (5 bases). The CDR3 is 13 amino acids. The germline V and J ends were trimmed by 0 bases and 5 bases, with 6 bases remaining between them. Germline V gene data show CDR1 as SGHTA and CDR2 as FQGTGA. CDR3 DNA sequence: TGTGCCAGCAGCTTAACTAGGGGAGATACGCAGTATTTT. Its protein is CASSLTRGDTQYF.

V gene TRBV29-1 combines with J gene TRBJ2-1, with 9 bases fitting TRBD2. The CDR3 consists of 13 residues. V lost 5 bases and J lost 3; bases outside the gene matches: 2. Germline V lookup: CDR1 SQVTM, CDR2 ANQGSEA. CDR3 in amino acids: CSVLAGYYNEQFF. In DNA, the CDR3 is TGCAGCGTTCTAGCGGGGTACTACAATGAGCAGTTCTTC.

The chain has TRBV4-3 and TRBJ1-5, with no clear D. In germline, CDR1 is LGHNA, CDR2 YSLEER. The CDR3 has 13 amino acids. Trimming removed 0 bases from V and 4 bases from J, with 4 bases in between. The CDR3 spells CASSQDLNQPQHF. CDR3 bases: TGCGCCAGCAGCCAAGATCTTAATCAGCCCCAGCATTTT.

V usage is TRBV6-2 or TRBV6-3 and J usage is TRBJ2-3; 9 bases fit TRBD1. Trimming removed 2 bases from V and 0 bases from J; junction bases left unmatched: 3. The CDR3 has 16 amino acids. Per the germline V gene, CDR1 is MNHEY and CDR2 is SVGEGT. In nucleotides, the CDR3 is TGTGCCAGCAGTTACGGTGACAGGGGGAGCACAGATACGCAGTATTTT. Amino acid sequence: CASSYGDRGSTDTQYF.

This rearrangement joins TRBV27 to TRBJ1-6; D may be TRBD1 (5 bases). The CDR3 sequence is 15 residues long. The germline V gene encodes CDR1 MNHEY and CDR2 SMNVEV (reference sequence). The ends were cut back, 8 bases at V and 4 bases at J, with 15 bases in the middle. The CDR3 DNA sequence: TGTGCCAGCGGAATACCCGGGACTTATAATTCACCCCTCCACTTT. This translates into CASGIPGTYNSPLHF.

This clone was counted between two and nine times. The chain joins TRBV3-1 (or the pseudogene TRBV3-2) to TRBJ1-1, with 10 bases matching TRBD1. CDR1 and CDR2 (germline): LGHDT, YNNKEL (reference sequence). With V trimmed by 4 bases and J by 3 bases, 23 bases remained unmatched. The CDR3 loop spans 21 amino acids. For the CDR3, the DNA is TGTGCCAGCAGCCCCCTACCCTGCGCGGACAGGGGGTATTTTGTCGACACTGAAGCTTTCTTT. Protein: CASSPLPCADRGYFVDTEAFF.

The V call is TRBV20-1, the J call TRBJ2-5; 7 positions agree with TRBD2. Germline CDR1 and CDR2: DFQATT and SNEGSKA (reference sequence). This CDR3 spans 14 amino acids. Germline trimming cut 3 bases from V and 5 bases from J; bases unmatched to any gene: 9. DNA for the CDR3: TGCAGTGCTAGTCCCGGCGGGAGTGGGGAGACCCAGTACTTC. Its translation is CSASPGGSGETQYF.

J is TRBJ2-2 and V is TRBV12-3 or TRBV12-4, with a weak D call TRBD1 (6 bases). Trimming pared 11 bases from V and 7 bases from J, leaving 14 bases between. The CDR3 spans 12 residues. The CDR3 reads CAVGQGNGELFF. As DNA, the CDR3 is TGTGCCGTGGGGCAGGGGAACGGGGAGCTGTTTTTT.

J is TRBJ2-1 and V is TRBV6-1; D perhaps matches TRBD2 (6 bases). V dropped 0 bases and J dropped 1 base, with 16 bases sitting between them. This CDR3 has 18 amino acids. The germline V gene encodes CDR1 MNHNS and CDR2 SASEGT. This CDR3 reads CASSEAFLAGRSYNEQFF. CDR3 bases: TGTGCCAGCAGTGAAGCTTTCCTCGCGGGGAGGTCCTACAATGAGCAGTTCTTC.

The V and J genes are TRBV28 and TRBJ2-2; 12 bases fit TRBD2. The CDR3 contains 17 residues. Per the germline V gene, CDR1 is MDHEN and CDR2 is SYDVKM. V dropped 4 bases and J dropped 5; count of bases not matched to a gene: 8. The CDR3 region has the DNA TGTGCCAGCAGTTCCACGACTAGCGGGAGTCCTACCGGGGAGCTGTTTTTT. Its translation is CASSSTTSGSPTGELFF.

This chain uses TRBV3-1 (or the pseudogene TRBV3-2) with TRBJ1-6, with D possibly being TRBD1 (6 bases). V gave up 0 bases and J gave up 11 bases, with 14 bases separating them. Looked up from germline, CDR1 is LGHDT and CDR2 is YNNKEL (reference sequence). This CDR3 contains 15 residues. The CDR3 coding sequence is TGTGCCAGCAGCCAAGATTTCGGGACACCCACACCCCTCCACTTT. Amino acids: CASSQDFGTPTPLHF.

The genes are TRBV28 and TRBJ1-5; D perhaps matches TRBD1 (6 bases). Trimming pared 5 bases from V and 9 bases from J, leaving 17 bases between. CDR3 length: 14 amino acids. Germline V gene sequence: CDR1 MDHEN, CDR2 SYDVKM. CDR3 sequence: CASSPDSRLGPQHF. The CDR3 nucleotides are TGTGCCAGCAGTCCGGACAGTAGATTAGGGCCCCAGCATTTT. Full variable domain (outside the CDR3, taken from reference TRBV28 and TRBJ1-5): DVKVTQSSRYLVKRTGEKVFLECVQDMDHENMFWYRQDPGLGLRLIYFSYDVKMKEKGDIPEGYSVSREKKERFSLILESASTNQTSMYLCASSPDSRLGPQHFGDGTRLSIL.

The chain is built from TRBV28 and TRBJ1-4; no firm D call. The CDR3 extends over 14 amino acids. The ends were cut back, 2 bases at V and 7 bases at J, with 11 bases in the middle. Germline assignment: CDR1 MDHEN and CDR2 SYDVKM. The CDR3 is CASSLVAGGEKLFF. The CDR3 DNA reads TGTGCCAGCAGTTTAGTAGCGGGAGGTGAAAAACTGTTTTTT.

V gene TRBV11-2 combines with J gene TRBJ1-3; TRBD1 matches at 9 bases. The CDR3 is 19 residues long. V gave up 3 bases and J gave up 0 bases; unmatched junction bases: 12. CDR1 SGHAT and CDR2 FQNNGV come from the germline V gene. The CDR3 sequence: CASSFLRTGAIDSGNTIYF. The CDR3 nucleotides are TGTGCCAGCAGCTTCCTGAGGACAGGGGCTATCGACTCTGGAAACACCATATATTTT.

The gene calls are TRBV5-1 and TRBJ1-1, with TRBD1 matching over 8 bases. This CDR3 is 12 amino acids long. V lost 3 bases, J lost 6 bases, and 1 base stayed unmatched. Germline V gene data show CDR1 as SGHRS and CDR2 as YFSETQ. The CDR3 here is CASSSTGAEAFF. DNA of the CDR3: TGCGCCAGCAGCTCGACAGGGGCTGAAGCTTTCTTT.

V is TRBV3-1 (or the pseudogene TRBV3-2) and J is TRBJ2-3; 8 nucleotides line up with TRBD2. With V trimmed by 5 bases and J by 4 bases, 8 bases remained unmatched. The CDR3 has 15 residues. Per germline, CDR1 LGHDT and CDR2 YNNKEL (reference sequence). For the CDR3, the DNA is TGTGCCAGCAGCAGCGGGAGTGATTTTGCAGATACGCAGTATTTT. Its translation: CASSSGSDFADTQYF.

The rearrangement links TRBV7-9 to TRBJ2-5; 8 bases are a match to TRBD2. After removal of 4 bases from V and 2 bases from J, the junction contained 12 bases not matched to a gene. Germline V gene data show CDR1 as SEHNR and CDR2 as FQNEAQ (reference sequence). CDR3 length equals 17 residues. Here the CDR3 reads CASSSATSGLVQETQYF. The DNA of the CDR3 is TGTGCCAGCAGCTCGGCTACTAGCGGACTAGTACAAGAGACCCAGTACTTC.

The chain has TRBV7-9 and TRBJ2-5, with TRBD2 as a possible D gene (6 bases). CDR1 and CDR2 from the germline V gene are SEHNR and FQNEAQ (reference sequence). Trimming removed 4 bases at V and 5 bases at J, with 20 bases between. CDR3 length: 16 residues. The CDR3 DNA follows: TGTGCCAGCAGCTACCCCTTGGGACTCGTGGGGGAGACCCAGTACTTC. This encodes CASSYPLGLVGETQYF.

This clone appeared once. V gene TRBV7-2 combines with J gene TRBJ1-2, with D possibly being TRBD1 (6 bases). From germline, CDR1 is SGHTA and CDR2 FQGNSA. Trimming cost V 5 bases and J 5 bases, with 15 bases left between them. This CDR3 contains 14 residues. The chain's CDR3 is CASSPEQGFYGYTF. The CDR3 bases are TGTGCCAGCAGCCCCGAACAGGGCTTTTATGGCTACACCTTC.

This chain uses TRBV27 with TRBJ2-3, with 10 positions matching TRBD2. V dropped 8 bases and J dropped 1; count of bases not matched to a gene: 6. This CDR3 is built from 15 residues. The germline V gene has CDR1 MNHEY and CDR2 SMNVEV (reference sequence). The CDR3, as DNA: TGTGCCAGCCGAGACGGGACTAGCGGCACAGATACGCAGTATTTT. It is translated as CASRDGTSGTDTQYF.

The chain carries TRBV27 and TRBJ1-2; D gene ambiguous. The CDR3 has 13 residues. CDR1 MNHEY and CDR2 SMNVEV come from the germline V gene (reference sequence). V was trimmed by 0 bases and J by 7 bases, leaving 9 bases between them. CDR3 nucleotide sequence: TGTGCCAGCAGTTTATCTCGGGTCTCTGGCTACACCTTC. Amino acid sequence: CASSLSRVSGYTF.